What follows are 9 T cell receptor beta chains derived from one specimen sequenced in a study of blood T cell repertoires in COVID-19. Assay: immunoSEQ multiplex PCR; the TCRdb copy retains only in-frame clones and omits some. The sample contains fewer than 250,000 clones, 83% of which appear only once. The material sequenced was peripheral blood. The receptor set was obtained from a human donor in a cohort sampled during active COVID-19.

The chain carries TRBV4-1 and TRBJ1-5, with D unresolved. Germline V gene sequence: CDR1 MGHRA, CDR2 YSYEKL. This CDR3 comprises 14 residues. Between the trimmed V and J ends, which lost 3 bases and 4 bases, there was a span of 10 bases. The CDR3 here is CASSQTHGNQPQHF. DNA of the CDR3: TGCGCCAGCAGCCAGACCCACGGGAATCAGCCCCAGCATTTT.

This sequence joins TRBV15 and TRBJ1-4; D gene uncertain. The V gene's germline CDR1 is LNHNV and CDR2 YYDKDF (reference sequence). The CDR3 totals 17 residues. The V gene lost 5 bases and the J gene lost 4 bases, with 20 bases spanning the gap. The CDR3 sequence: CATSGWGGNGGNEKLFF. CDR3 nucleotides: TGTGCCACCAGCGGCTGGGGAGGCAATGGAGGTAATGAAAAACTGTTTTTT.

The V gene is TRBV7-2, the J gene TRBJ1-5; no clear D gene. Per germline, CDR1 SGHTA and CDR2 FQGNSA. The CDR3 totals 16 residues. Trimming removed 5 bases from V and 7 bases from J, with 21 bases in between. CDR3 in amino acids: CASSLGLALTGQPQHF. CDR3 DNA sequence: TGTGCCAGCAGCCTAGGTCTGGCTCTAACCGGGCAGCCCCAGCATTTT.

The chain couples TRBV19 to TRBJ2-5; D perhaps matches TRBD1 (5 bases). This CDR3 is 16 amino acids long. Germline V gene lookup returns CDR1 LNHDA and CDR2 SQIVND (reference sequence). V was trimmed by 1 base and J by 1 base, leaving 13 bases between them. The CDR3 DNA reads TGTGCCAGTAGTATAGGGAACAGGAGACTCCAAGAGACCCAGTACTTC. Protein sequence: CASSIGNRRLQETQYF.

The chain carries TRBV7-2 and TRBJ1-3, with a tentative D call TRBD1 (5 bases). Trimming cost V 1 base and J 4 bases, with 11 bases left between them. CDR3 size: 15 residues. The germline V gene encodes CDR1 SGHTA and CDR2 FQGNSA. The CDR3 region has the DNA TGTGCCAGCAGCTTAGAGGGGTCGTTCGGAAACACCATATATTTT. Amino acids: CASSLEGSFGNTIYF.

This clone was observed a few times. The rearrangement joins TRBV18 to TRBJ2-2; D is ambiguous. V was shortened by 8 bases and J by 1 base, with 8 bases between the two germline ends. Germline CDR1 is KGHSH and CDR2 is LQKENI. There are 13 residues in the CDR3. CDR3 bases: TGTGCCAGCGCGGTAGTGAACACCGGGGAGCTGTTTTTT. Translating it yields CASAVVNTGELFF.

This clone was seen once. This CDR3 reads CASSFATGPTSGSFYEQYF. The CDR3 DNA sequence: TGTGCCAGCAGCTTCGCGACAGGGCCCACTAGCGGGAGCTTCTACGAGCAGTACTTC. The chain is built from TRBV21-1 and TRBJ2-7; the table's D call of TRBD2 was not tested on the DNA. TRBV21-1 is recorded as a pseudogene. CDR3 length equals 19 residues.

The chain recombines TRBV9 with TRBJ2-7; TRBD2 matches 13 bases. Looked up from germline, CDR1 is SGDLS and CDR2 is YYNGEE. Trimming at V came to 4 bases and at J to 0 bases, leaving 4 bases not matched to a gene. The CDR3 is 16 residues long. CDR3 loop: CASSLTSGGSSYEQYF. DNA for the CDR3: TGTGCCAGCAGCCTGACTAGCGGGGGGTCCTCCTACGAGCAGTACTTC.

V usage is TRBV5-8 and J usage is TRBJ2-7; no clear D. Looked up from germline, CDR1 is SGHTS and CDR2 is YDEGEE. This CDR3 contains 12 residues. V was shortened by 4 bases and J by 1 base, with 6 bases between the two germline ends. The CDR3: CASSHTSYEQYF. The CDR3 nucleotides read TGTGCCAGCAGCCATACTTCCTACGAGCAGTACTTC.